The 31 T cell receptor beta chains below come from one sample, sequenced in a study of blood T cell repertoires in COVID-19. Profiled with immunoSEQ multiplex PCR; TCRdb holds only in-frame clones, not every one. The sample lists around 260,000 clones, around four fifths occurring once. Specimen: peripheral blood. These receptor sequences come from a man aged 55 to 70 with acute or convalescent COVID-19.

The gene calls are TRBV6-5 and TRBJ2-2; D gene uncertain. CDR3 length: 14 residues. The germline gives CDR1 MNHEY, CDR2 SVGAGI. V was trimmed by 3 bases and J by 3 bases, leaving 8 bases between them. The CDR3 region has the DNA TGTGCCAGCAGTTATTCAGGATACACCGGGGAGCTGTTTTTT. Translation gives CASSYSGYTGELFF.

The chain links TRBV4-1 to TRBJ1-4; 8 nucleotides match TRBD1. In germline, CDR1 is MGHRA, CDR2 YSYEKL. The trim removed 6 bases at V and 8 bases at J, leaving 11 bases unmatched. The CDR3 loop spans 15 amino acids. CDR3 nucleotide sequence: TGCGCCAGCAGATCACGACAGGGGACGGGGGAAAAACTGTTTTTT. Translating it yields CASRSRQGTGEKLFF.

The chain carries TRBV7-9 and TRBJ2-7; 10 bases match TRBD2. Germline V gene data show CDR1 as SEHNR and CDR2 as FQNEAQ (reference sequence). Trimming took 5 bases from V and 6 from J; bases not matched to a gene: 10. The CDR3 totals 15 residues. The CDR3 bases are TGTGCCAGCAGCCCGTGGCTAGCGGGGGCATCCGAGCAGTACTTC. It codes for CASSPWLAGASEQYF.

The rearrangement uses TRBV7-2 and TRBJ2-5, with TRBD2 matching 8 bases. The CDR3 has 15 amino acids. In germline, CDR1 is SGHTA, CDR2 FQGNSA. Germline trimming cut 10 bases from V and 5 bases from J; bases unmatched to any gene: 15. The CDR3 region is CATRPGRGEWETQYF. DNA of the CDR3: TGTGCCACCCGCCCGGGGCGGGGGGAGTGGGAGACCCAGTACTTC.

This clone was observed a few times. The chain employs TRBV19 and TRBJ2-5, with 7 positions matching TRBD1. The germline V gene has CDR1 LNHDA and CDR2 SQIVND (reference sequence). Trimming took 6 bases from V and 5 from J; bases not matched to a gene: 12. The CDR3 spans 15 residues. CDR3 sequence (DNA): TGTGCCAGTAGGGGTACACAGGGGCTAATGGAGACCCAGTACTTC. It translates to CASRGTQGLMETQYF.

This clone came up once. The chain is built from TRBV18 and TRBJ1-1; D uncertain. Trimming cost V 2 bases and J 5 bases, with 12 bases left between them. The CDR3 has 14 residues. The germline gives CDR1 KGHSH, CDR2 LQKENI. In DNA form, the CDR3 reads TGTGCCAGCTCACCAGTGAACGGCGGTACTGAAGCTTTCTTT. It encodes CASSPVNGGTEAFF. Based on the CDR3 plus reference TRBV18 and TRBJ1-1, the full variable domain is NAGVMQNPRHLVRRRGQEARLRCSPMKGHSHVYWYRQLPEEGLKFMVYLQKENIIDESGMPKERFSAEFPKEGPSILRIQQVVRGDSAAYFCASSPVNGGTEAFFGQGTRLTVV.

CDR3 nucleotides: TGCGCCAGCAGCCAAGACCCTAGGAACACCATATATTTT. Its protein is CASSQDPRNTIYF. The V gene is TRBV4-1, the J gene TRBJ1-3; no clear D. V dropped 0 bases and J dropped 7 bases, with 7 bases sitting between them. The CDR3 has 13 amino acids. From germline, CDR1 is MGHRA and CDR2 YSYEKL.

The CDR3 sequence: CASSLLGRQLQETQYF. The CDR3 nucleotides are TGTGCCAGCAGTCTTTTAGGCCGACAGTTACAAGAGACCCAGTACTTC. The chain couples TRBV27 to TRBJ2-5; D may be TRBD1 (5 bases). Germline V gives CDR1 MNHEY, CDR2 SMNVEV (reference sequence). This CDR3 has 16 residues. Between the trimmed V and J ends, which lost 5 bases and 2 bases, there was a span of 18 bases.

CDR3 in amino acids: CASGPLAGSAYEQYF. As DNA, the CDR3 is TGTGCCAGCGGACCCCTAGCGGGGTCTGCCTACGAGCAGTACTTC. This chain joins TRBV11-2 and TRBJ2-7, with 9 bases aligning to TRBD2. J was trimmed by 2 bases and V by 8 bases; bases with no gene match: 10. Germline assignment: CDR1 SGHAT and CDR2 FQNNGV. The CDR3 has 15 residues. Together with reference TRBV11-2 and TRBJ2-7, the CDR3 gives the full variable domain: EAGVAQSPRYKIIEKRQSVAFWCNPISGHATLYWYQQILGQGPKLLIQFQNNGVVDDSQLPKDRFSAERLKGVDSTLKIQPAKLEDSAVYLCASGPLAGSAYEQYFGPGTRLTVT.

A single count supports this clone. This specimen includes other DNA sequences encoding the same CDR3. The rearrangement uses TRBV5-1 and TRBJ1-1; 8 positions agree with TRBD1. The V gene's germline CDR1 is SGHRS and CDR2 YFSETQ. With V trimmed by 4 bases and J by 2 bases, 4 bases remained unmatched. The CDR3 runs 14 residues. CDR3 sequence (DNA): TGCGCCAGCAGCACCGGACAGGGTAACACTGAAGCTTTCTTT. Its translation: CASSTGQGNTEAFF.

V is TRBV6-4 and J is TRBJ1-1, with a possible D match to TRBD1 (5 bases). CDR3 length equals 13 residues. CDR1 and CDR2 from the germline V gene are MRHNA and SNTAGT. Trimming cost V 6 bases and J 1 base, with 9 bases left between them. As DNA, the CDR3 is TGTGCCAGCAGAAAGGGGTGGAACACTGAAGCTTTCTTT. Its translation: CASRKGWNTEAFF.

As DNA, the CDR3 is TGTGCCAGCAGCTTAATGGTACTGGGGAGACTAGCGGGGGTGATCTACAATGAGCAGTTCTTC. It translates to CASSLMVLGRLAGVIYNEQFF. J is TRBJ2-1 and V is TRBV7-3; 12 bases are shared with TRBD2. This CDR3 is 21 amino acids long. From germline, CDR1 is SGHTA and CDR2 FQGTGA. The junction had 16 bases not matched to a gene; V was cut back by 1 base and J by 3 bases.

This chain connects TRBV9 to TRBJ2-2, with 10 bases identical to TRBD1. The ends lost 4 bases at V and 5 bases at J; junction bases unmatched: 11. Germline loops: CDR1 SGDLS, CDR2 YYNGEE. The CDR3 contains 17 residues. The CDR3 here is CASSPRGGTGETGELFF. CDR3 DNA sequence: TGTGCCAGCAGCCCCAGAGGGGGGACAGGGGAAACCGGGGAGCTGTTTTTT.

This chain connects TRBV5-1 to TRBJ1-1, with 7 bases lining up with TRBD1. CDR1 is SGHRS and CDR2 is YFSETQ in the germline V gene. V dropped 4 bases and J dropped 4; count of bases not matched to a gene: 7. This CDR3 contains 14 residues. In DNA form, the CDR3 reads TGCGCCAGCAGCAGCGACAGGGCCGGCACTGAAGCTTTCTTT. It is translated as CASSSDRAGTEAFF.

This rearrangement joins TRBV7-9 to TRBJ2-2, with 14 bases fitting TRBD2. Trimming at V came to 5 bases and at J to 5 bases, leaving 10 bases not matched to a gene. This CDR3 is 18 amino acids long. The germline V gene encodes CDR1 SEHNR and CDR2 FQNEAQ (reference sequence). CDR3 loop: CASSPQTSGGARTGELFF. The CDR3 region has the DNA TGTGCCAGCAGCCCCCAGACTAGCGGGGGGGCGAGGACCGGGGAGCTGTTTTTT.

This chain links TRBV24-1 with TRBJ2-3; 7 bases fit TRBD1. CDR3 length: 15 residues. Germline V gives CDR1 KGHDR, CDR2 SFDVKD. The V and J ends lost 3 bases and 8 bases, in that order; junction bases with no gene match: 10. Written as DNA, the CDR3 is TGTGCCACCAGTGATCCACAGGGGAATCCTGGTACGCAGTATTTT. It yields the protein CATSDPQGNPGTQYF.

CDR3 bases: TGTGCCAGTAGTATAGGCAGGTCTGGTATTGAAGAGACCCAGTACTTC. Translated, it gives CASSIGRSGIEETQYF. This rearrangement joins TRBV19 to TRBJ2-5; D is unclear. V was cut by 1 base and J by 3 bases, with 15 bases left in between. Looked up from germline, CDR1 is LNHDA and CDR2 is SQIVND (reference sequence). The CDR3 is 16 amino acids.

This clone was found a few times. This sequence joins TRBV6-4 and TRBJ2-1; D perhaps matches TRBD2 (5 bases). The length of the CDR3 is 16 residues. Germline lookup yields CDR1 MRHNA and CDR2 SNTAGT. V shed 2 bases and J shed 7 bases, with 18 bases lying between them. The CDR3 DNA follows: TGTGCCAGCAGTGACCGCCCGAGAGGGCCGCAAAATGAGCAGTTCTTC. It is translated as CASSDRPRGPQNEQFF.

This chain uses TRBV18 with TRBJ2-7, with 8 bases lining up with TRBD1. After removal of 1 base from V and 2 bases from J, the junction contained 7 bases not matched to a gene. Germline V gene data show CDR1 as KGHSH and CDR2 as LQKENI. CDR3 length: 16 amino acids. CDR3 residues: CASSPLGQGSAYEQYF. The CDR3 region has the DNA TGTGCCAGCTCACCACTCGGACAGGGCTCGGCCTACGAGCAGTACTTC.

The chain combines TRBV5-4 with TRBJ2-2; 9 bases match TRBD1. Germline V gives CDR1 SGHNT, CDR2 YYREEE (reference sequence). CDR3 length: 15 amino acids. The junction had 2 bases not matched to a gene; V was cut back by 2 bases and J by 3 bases. The CDR3 sequence: CASSLQGADTGELFF. The CDR3 region has the DNA TGTGCCAGCAGCTTACAGGGGGCGGACACCGGGGAGCTGTTTTTT.

Details on this clone: The DNA is left out, because the CDR3 cannot be placed on it with certainty; the CDR3 is given as TCRdb lists it. The chain recombines TRBV19 with TRBJ1-1; the D call TRBD1 from the table was never checked on the DNA. Germline values: CDR1 LNHDA, CDR2 SQIVND (reference sequence). The CDR3 contains 14 residues when both ends are counted. The CDR3 here is CASSGQGSGTEAFF.

This chain uses TRBV4-2 with TRBJ1-2; the match to TRBD1 covers 11 bases. J was trimmed by 8 bases and V by 0 bases; bases with no gene match: 14. Germline V lookup: CDR1 LGHNA, CDR2 YNFKEQ. CDR3 length: 18 residues. Written as DNA, the CDR3 is TGTGCCAGCAGCCAAGATCTGGGACAGGGGGTCCCGCGGGGAGGCTACACCTTC. This encodes CASSQDLGQGVPRGGYTF.

V is TRBV11-2 and J is TRBJ2-1; 7 nucleotides match TRBD1. The V gene's germline CDR1 is SGHAT and CDR2 FQNNGV. This CDR3 has 14 amino acids. The V segment lost 6 bases and the J segment 2 bases; nucleotides outside the gene matches: 4. CDR3 in amino acids: CASSFQGAYNEQFF. The CDR3, as DNA: TGTGCCAGCAGTTTCCAGGGGGCCTACAATGAGCAGTTCTTC. Together with reference TRBV11-2 and TRBJ2-1, the CDR3 gives the full variable domain: EAGVAQSPRYKIIEKRQSVAFWCNPISGHATLYWYQQILGQGPKLLIQFQNNGVVDDSQLPKDRFSAERLKGVDSTLKIQPAKLEDSAVYLCASSFQGAYNEQFFGPGTRLTVL.

The chain uses TRBV7-9 and TRBJ2-3; no definite D call. The CDR3 length is 13 residues. Germline V gene data show CDR1 as SEHNR and CDR2 as FQNEAQ (reference sequence). V lost 6 bases to trimming and J lost 6 bases, with 13 bases between them. CDR3 in DNA: TGTGCCAGCAGTTGGGCCGTTGCGGATACGCAGTATTTT. Translating it yields CASSWAVADTQYF.

This clone has a single count. The rearrangement links TRBV4-3 to TRBJ2-7; 9 nucleotides line up with TRBD1. V lost 1 base and J lost 3; bases outside the gene matches: 4. From germline, CDR1 is LGHNA and CDR2 YSLEER. This CDR3 has 15 residues. CDR3 loop: CASSQGKGQGYEQYF. The CDR3 nucleotides are TGCGCCAGCAGCCAAGGGAAGGGACAGGGCTACGAGCAGTACTTC.

The chain employs TRBV5-5 and TRBJ2-7, with D perhaps matching TRBD1 (6 bases). The CDR3 extends over 12 amino acids. CDR1 and CDR2 from the germline V gene are SGHKS and YYEKEE (reference sequence). The V gene lost 4 bases and the J gene lost 4 bases, with 9 bases spanning the gap. CDR3 residues: CASSHDRYEQYF. The CDR3, as DNA: TGTGCCAGCAGCCATGACAGGTACGAGCAGTACTTC.

This clone was picked up one time. This chain uses TRBV7-2 with TRBJ2-7; D possibly corresponds to TRBD2 (6 bases). Germline V CDR1 and CDR2: SGHTA, FQGNSA. V lost 2 bases to trimming and J lost 9 bases, with 11 bases between them. This CDR3 comprises 12 residues. CDR3 amino acids: CASSLLGRGQYF. CDR3 DNA: TGTGCCAGCAGCTTACTGGGGCGGGGGCAGTACTTC.

The CDR3 protein is CASSPSPGTGYEQYF. Written as DNA, the CDR3 is TGTGCCAGCAGCCCCAGTCCCGGGACAGGGTACGAGCAGTACTTC. V gene TRBV7-8 combines with J gene TRBJ2-7; 9 bases fit TRBD1. This CDR3 spans 15 amino acids. The germline gives CDR1 SGHVS, CDR2 FQNEAQ. V gave up 5 bases and J gave up 4 bases; unmatched junction bases: 9. The full variable domain, completed using reference TRBV7-8 and TRBJ2-7, is GAGVSQSPRYKVAKRGQDVALRCDPISGHVSLFWYQQALGQGPEFLTYFQNEAQLDKSGLPSDRFFAERPEGSVSTLKIQRTQQEDSAVYLCASSPSPGTGYEQYFGPGTRLTVT.

This clone was counted once. This rearrangement joins TRBV7-2 to TRBJ2-1; TRBD2 matches at 7 bases. Germline V gives CDR1 SGHTA, CDR2 FQGNSA. The junction had 6 bases not matched to a gene; V was cut back by 5 bases and J by 5 bases. This CDR3 contains 14 residues. The CDR3 bases are TGTGCCAGCAGCCCCCGGGACTACAACAATGAGCAGTTCTTC. Translating it yields CASSPRDYNNEQFF.

J is TRBJ1-6 and V is TRBV15; D might be TRBD1 (5 bases). This CDR3 has 16 residues. V lost 0 bases, J lost 4 bases, and 10 bases lay in between. The germline V gene has CDR1 LNHNV and CDR2 YYDKDF (reference sequence). This CDR3 reads CATSRDAGLYNSPLHF. For the CDR3, the DNA is TGTGCCACCAGCAGAGATGCGGGACTATATAATTCACCCCTCCACTTT.

The table lists this clone with a count of one. The V gene is TRBV3-1 (or the pseudogene TRBV3-2), the J gene TRBJ2-3; D ambiguous. This CDR3 has 14 amino acids. Germline loops: CDR1 LGHDT, CDR2 YNNKEL (reference sequence). Trimming pared 1 base from V and 0 bases from J, leaving 5 bases between. CDR3 coding DNA: TGTGCCAGCAGCCAAGGTCAAAGCACAGATACGCAGTATTTT. Translating it yields CASSQGQSTDTQYF.